This TCR beta chain was found in a study of blood T cell repertoires in COVID-19. Study at large: COVID-19 samples from acute and convalescent phases originated in the United States, Italy and Spain. The analysed material was cDNA or gDNA that came from T cells, B-cell-depleted T cells, or PBMCs.

Trimming took off 8 bases at V and 0 bases at J, with 19 bases between the two ends. The CDR3 totals 17 residues. Germline-derived CDR1 and CDR2 are SEHNR and FQNEAQ (reference sequence). Methods used by the authors: Estimates of nucleated cell counts were drawn from the amplification of reference gene primers. Assay: immunoSEQ multiplex PCR; the TCRdb copy retains only in-frame clones and omits some. V, J and clone size are those of that table, while D and trimming were read from the DNA. The sample includes about 120,000 clones, about 83% of them seen just once. Source material: peripheral blood. V and J are TRBV7-9 and TRBJ1-4, with D possibly TRBD1 on 5 matching bases. The receptor comes from a woman in her fifties or sixties with acute or convalescent COVID-19. CDR3 nucleotides: TGTGCCAGCGGGGCGCAACAAGGTAGGCCAACTAATGAAAAACTGTTTTTT. Encoded protein: CASGAQQGRPTNEKLFF.